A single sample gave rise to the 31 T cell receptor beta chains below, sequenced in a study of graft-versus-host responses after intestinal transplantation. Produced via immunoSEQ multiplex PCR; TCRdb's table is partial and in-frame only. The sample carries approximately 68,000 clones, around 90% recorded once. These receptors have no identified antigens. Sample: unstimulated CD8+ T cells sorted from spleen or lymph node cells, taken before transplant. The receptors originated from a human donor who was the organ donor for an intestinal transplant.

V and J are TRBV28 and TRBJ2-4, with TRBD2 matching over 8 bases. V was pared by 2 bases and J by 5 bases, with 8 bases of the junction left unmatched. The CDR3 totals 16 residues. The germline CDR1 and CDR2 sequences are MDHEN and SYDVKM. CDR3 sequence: CASSLELGAGENIQYF. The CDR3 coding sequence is TGTGCCAGCAGTTTAGAGTTGGGAGCGGGGGAAAACATTCAGTACTTC.

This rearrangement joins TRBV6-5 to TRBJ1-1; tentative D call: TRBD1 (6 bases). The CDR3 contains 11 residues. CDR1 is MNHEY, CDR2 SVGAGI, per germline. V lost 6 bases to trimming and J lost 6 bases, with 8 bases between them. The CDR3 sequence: CASRGGPEAFF. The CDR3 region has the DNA TGTGCCAGCAGGGGGGGGCCTGAAGCTTTCTTT.

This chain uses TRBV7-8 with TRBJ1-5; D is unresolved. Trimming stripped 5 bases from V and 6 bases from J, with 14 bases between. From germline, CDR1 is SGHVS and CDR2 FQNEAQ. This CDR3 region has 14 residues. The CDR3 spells CASSLIRSGQPQHF. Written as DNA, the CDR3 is TGTGCCAGCAGCCTAATCCGGTCGGGTCAGCCCCAGCATTTT.

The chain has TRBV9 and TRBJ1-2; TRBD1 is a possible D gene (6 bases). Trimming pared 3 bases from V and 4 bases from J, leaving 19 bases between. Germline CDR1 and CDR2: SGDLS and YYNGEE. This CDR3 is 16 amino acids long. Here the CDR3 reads CASSEEDSIGLYGYTF. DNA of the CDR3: TGTGCCAGCAGCGAAGAGGACAGTATCGGCCTCTATGGCTACACCTTC. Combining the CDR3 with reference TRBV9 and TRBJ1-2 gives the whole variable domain DSGVTQTPKHLITATGQRVTLRCSPRSGDLSVYWYQQSLDQGLQFLIQYYNGEERAKGNILERFSAQQFPDLHSELNLSSLELGDSALYFCASSEEDSIGLYGYTFGSGTRLTVV.

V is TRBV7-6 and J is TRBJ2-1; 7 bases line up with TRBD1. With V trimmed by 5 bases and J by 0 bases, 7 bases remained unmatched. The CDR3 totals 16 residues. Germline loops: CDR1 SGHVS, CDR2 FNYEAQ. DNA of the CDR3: TGTGCCAGCAGCCTGTGGGACAGCAGCTCCTACAATGAGCAGTTCTTC. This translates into CASSLWDSSSYNEQFF.

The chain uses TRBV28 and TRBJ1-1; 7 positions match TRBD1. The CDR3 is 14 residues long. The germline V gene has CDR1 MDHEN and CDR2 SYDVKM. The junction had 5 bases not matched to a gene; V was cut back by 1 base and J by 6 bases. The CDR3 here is CASSLLTGSPEAFF. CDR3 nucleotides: TGTGCCAGCAGTTTATTGACAGGGAGCCCTGAAGCTTTCTTT.

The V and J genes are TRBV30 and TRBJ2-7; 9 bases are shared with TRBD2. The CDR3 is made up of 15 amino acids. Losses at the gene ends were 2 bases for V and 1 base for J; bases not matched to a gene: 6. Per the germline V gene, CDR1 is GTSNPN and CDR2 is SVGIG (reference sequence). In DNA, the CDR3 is TGTGCCTGGAGTCCAAAGCGGGGGGTATCCTACGAGCAGTACGTC. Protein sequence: CAWSPKRGVSYEQYV.

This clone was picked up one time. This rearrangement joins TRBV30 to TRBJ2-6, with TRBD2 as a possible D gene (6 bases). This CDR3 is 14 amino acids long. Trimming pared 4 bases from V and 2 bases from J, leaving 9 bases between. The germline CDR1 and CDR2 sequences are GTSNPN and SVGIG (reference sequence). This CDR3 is CAWNSGAGANVLTF. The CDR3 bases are TGTGCCTGGAATTCGGGGGCTGGGGCCAACGTCCTGACTTTC.

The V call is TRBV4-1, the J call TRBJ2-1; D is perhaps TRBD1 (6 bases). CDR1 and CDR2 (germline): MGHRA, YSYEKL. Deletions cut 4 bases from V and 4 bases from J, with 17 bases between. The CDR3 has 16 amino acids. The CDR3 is CASSPAWWGRYNEQFF. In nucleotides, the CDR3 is TGCGCCAGCAGCCCGGCGTGGTGGGGGCGGTACAATGAGCAGTTCTTC.

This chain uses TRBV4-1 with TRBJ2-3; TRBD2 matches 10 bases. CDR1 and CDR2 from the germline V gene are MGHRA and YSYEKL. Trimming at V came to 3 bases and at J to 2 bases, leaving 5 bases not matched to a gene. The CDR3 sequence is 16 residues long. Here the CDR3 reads CASSQNSGGYTDTQYF. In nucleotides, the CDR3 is TGCGCCAGCAGCCAGAATAGCGGGGGGTACACAGATACGCAGTATTTT.

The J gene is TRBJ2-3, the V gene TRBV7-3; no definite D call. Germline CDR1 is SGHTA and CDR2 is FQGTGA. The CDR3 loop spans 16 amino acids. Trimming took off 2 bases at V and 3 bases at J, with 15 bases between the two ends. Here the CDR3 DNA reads TGTGCCAGCAGCTTATCCGTAAGCACTTCGACAGATACGCAGTATTTT. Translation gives CASSLSVSTSTDTQYF.

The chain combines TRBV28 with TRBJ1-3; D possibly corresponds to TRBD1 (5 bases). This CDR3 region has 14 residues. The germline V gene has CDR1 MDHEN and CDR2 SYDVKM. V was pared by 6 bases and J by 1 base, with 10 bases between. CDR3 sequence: CASRPGTSGNTIYF. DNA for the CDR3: TGTGCCAGCAGACCGGGGACTTCTGGAAACACCATATATTTT.

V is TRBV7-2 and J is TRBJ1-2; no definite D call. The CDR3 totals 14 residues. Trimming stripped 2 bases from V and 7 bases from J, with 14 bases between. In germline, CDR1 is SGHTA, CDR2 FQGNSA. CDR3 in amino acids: CASSLYEGAGGYTF. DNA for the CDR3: TGTGCCAGCAGCTTATATGAGGGAGCAGGTGGCTACACCTTC.

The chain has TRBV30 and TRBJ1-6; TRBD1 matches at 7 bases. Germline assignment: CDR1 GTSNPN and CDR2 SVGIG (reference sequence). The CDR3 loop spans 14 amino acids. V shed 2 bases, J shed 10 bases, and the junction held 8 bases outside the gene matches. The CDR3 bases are TGTGCCTGGAGTCAAGGACAGGTCGGCTCACCCCTCCACTTT. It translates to CAWSQGQVGSPLHF.

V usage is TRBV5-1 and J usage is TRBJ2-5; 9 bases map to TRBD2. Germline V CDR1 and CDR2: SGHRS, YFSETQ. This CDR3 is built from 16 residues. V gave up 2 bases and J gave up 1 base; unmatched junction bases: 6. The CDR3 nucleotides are TGCGCCAGCAGCTTCCGGCCTAGCGGGGCCCAAGAGACCCAGTACTTC. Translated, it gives CASSFRPSGAQETQYF.

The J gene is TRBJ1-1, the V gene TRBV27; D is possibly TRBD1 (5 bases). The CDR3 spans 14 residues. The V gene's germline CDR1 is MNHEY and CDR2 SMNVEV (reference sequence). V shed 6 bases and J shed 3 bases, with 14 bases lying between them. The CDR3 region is CASRVGRDYTEAFF. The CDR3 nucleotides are TGTGCCAGCAGGGTCGGACGGGACTACACTGAAGCTTTCTTT.

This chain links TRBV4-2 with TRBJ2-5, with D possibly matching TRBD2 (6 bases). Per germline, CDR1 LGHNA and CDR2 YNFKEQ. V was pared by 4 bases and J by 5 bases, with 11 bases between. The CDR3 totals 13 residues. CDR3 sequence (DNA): TGTGCCAGCAGCCCCTACCGGGGGGAGACCCAGTACTTC. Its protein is CASSPYRGETQYF.

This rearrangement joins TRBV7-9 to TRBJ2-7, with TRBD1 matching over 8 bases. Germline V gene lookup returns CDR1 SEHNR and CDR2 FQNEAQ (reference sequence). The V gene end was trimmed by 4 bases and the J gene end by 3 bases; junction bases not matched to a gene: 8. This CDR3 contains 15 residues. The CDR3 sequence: CASSSTGQGSYEQYV. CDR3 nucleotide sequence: TGTGCCAGCAGCTCTACAGGACAGGGCAGCTACGAGCAGTACGTC.

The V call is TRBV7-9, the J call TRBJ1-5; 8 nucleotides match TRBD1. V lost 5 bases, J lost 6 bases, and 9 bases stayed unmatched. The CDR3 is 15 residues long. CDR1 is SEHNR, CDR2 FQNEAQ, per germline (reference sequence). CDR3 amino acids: CASSPGQGQAQPQHF. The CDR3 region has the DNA TGTGCCAGCAGCCCTGGACAGGGTCAGGCTCAGCCCCAGCATTTT. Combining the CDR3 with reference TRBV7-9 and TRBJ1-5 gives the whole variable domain DTGVSQNPRHKITKRGQNVTFRCDPISEHNRLYWYRQTLGQGPEFLTYFQNEAQLEKSRLLSDRFSAERPKGSFSTLEIQRTEQGDSAMYLCASSPGQGQAQPQHFGDGTRLSIL.

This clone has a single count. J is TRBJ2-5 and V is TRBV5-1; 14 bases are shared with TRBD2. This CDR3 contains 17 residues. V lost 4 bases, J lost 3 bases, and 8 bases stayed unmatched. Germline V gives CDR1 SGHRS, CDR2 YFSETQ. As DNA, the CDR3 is TGCGCCAGCAGCGAGGGACTAGCGGGGGACCTTAAAGAGACCCAGTACTTC. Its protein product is CASSEGLAGDLKETQYF.

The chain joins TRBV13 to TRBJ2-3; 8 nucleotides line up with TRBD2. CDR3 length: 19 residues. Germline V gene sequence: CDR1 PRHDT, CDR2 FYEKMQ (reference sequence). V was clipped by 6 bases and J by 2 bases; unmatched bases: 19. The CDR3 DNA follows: TGTGCCAGCAGACGGGGGGGGGTAGCGGGCTTGACCCTCACAGATACGCAGTATTTT. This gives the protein CASRRGGVAGLTLTDTQYF.

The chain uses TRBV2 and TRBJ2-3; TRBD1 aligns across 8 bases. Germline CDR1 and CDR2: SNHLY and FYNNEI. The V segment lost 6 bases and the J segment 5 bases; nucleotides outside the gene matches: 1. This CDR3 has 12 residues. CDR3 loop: CASRGQEDTQYF. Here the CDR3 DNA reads TGTGCCAGCAGGGGACAGGAAGATACGCAGTATTTT. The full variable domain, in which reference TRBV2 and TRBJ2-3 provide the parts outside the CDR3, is EPEVTQTPSHQVTQMGQEVILRCVPISNHLYFYWYRQILGQKVEFLVSFYNNEISEKSEIFDDQFSVERPDGSNFTLKIRSTKLEDSAMYFCASRGQEDTQYFGPGTRLTVL.

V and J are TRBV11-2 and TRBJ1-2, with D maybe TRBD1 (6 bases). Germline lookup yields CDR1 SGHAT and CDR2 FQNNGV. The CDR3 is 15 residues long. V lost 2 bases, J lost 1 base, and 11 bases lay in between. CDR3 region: CASSLWTDNNYGYTF. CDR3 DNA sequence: TGTGCCAGCAGCTTATGGACAGATAATAACTATGGCTACACCTTC.

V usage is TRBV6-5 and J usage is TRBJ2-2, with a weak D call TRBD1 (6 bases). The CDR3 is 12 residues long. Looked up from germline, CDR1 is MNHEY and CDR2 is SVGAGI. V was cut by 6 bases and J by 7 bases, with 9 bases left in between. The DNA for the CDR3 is TGTGCCAGCAGCCTAGGGGGCGGGGAGCTGTTTTTT. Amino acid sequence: CASSLGGGELFF.

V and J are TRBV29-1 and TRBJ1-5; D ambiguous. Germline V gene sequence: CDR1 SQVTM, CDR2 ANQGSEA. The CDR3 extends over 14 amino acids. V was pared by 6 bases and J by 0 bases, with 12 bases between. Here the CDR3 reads CSVADGNSNQPQHF. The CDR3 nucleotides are TGCAGCGTCGCGGACGGGAATAGCAATCAGCCCCAGCATTTT.

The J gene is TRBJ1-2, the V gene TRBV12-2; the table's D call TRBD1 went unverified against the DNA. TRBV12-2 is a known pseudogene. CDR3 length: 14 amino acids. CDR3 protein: CASRLFAPRYGYTF. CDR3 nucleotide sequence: TGTGCAAGTCGCTTATTTGCTCCCAGGTATGGCTACACCTTC.

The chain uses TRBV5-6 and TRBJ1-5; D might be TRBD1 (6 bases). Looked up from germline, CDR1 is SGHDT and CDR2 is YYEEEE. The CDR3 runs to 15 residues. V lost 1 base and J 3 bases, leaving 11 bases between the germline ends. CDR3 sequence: CASSLFGTLNQPQHF. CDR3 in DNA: TGTGCCAGCAGCTTGTTCGGGACACTCAATCAGCCCCAGCATTTT.

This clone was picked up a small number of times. The CDR3 here is CSVEGDTDTQYF. For the CDR3, the DNA is TGCAGCGTTGAAGGAGATACAGATACGCAGTATTTT. The chain recombines TRBV29-1 with TRBJ2-3; D uncertain. V lost 1 base, J lost 3 bases, and 5 bases lay in between. The CDR3 totals 12 residues. Germline V lookup: CDR1 SQVTM, CDR2 ANQGSEA.

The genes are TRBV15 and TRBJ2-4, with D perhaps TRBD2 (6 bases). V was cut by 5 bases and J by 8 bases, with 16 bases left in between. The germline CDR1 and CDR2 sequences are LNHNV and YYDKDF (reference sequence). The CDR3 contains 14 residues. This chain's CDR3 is CATSGTGTLDIQYF. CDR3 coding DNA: TGTGCCACCAGCGGTACCGGGACTTTAGACATTCAGTACTTC. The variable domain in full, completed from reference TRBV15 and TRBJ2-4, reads DAMVIQNPRYQVTQFGKPVTLSCSQTLNHNVMYWYQQKSSQAPKLLFHYYDKDFNNEADTPDNFQSRRPNTSFCFLDIRSPGLGDTAMYLCATSGTGTLDIQYFGAGTRLSVL.

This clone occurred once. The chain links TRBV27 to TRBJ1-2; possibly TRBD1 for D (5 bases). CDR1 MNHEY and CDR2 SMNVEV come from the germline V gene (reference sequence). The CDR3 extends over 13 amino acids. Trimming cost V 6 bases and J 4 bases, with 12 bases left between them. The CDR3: CASSSPGFYGYTF. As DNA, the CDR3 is TGTGCCAGCAGCTCCCCAGGGTTCTATGGCTACACCTTC.

CDR3 residues: CASRESGGIQETQYF. The CDR3 nucleotides read TGTGCCAGCAGAGAAAGCGGGGGAATCCAAGAGACCCAGTACTTC. The chain has TRBV6-5 and TRBJ2-5, with TRBD2 identical over 8 bases. This CDR3 contains 15 residues. The junction had 7 bases not matched to a gene; V was cut back by 6 bases and J by 1 base. The germline V gene has CDR1 MNHEY and CDR2 SVGAGI.